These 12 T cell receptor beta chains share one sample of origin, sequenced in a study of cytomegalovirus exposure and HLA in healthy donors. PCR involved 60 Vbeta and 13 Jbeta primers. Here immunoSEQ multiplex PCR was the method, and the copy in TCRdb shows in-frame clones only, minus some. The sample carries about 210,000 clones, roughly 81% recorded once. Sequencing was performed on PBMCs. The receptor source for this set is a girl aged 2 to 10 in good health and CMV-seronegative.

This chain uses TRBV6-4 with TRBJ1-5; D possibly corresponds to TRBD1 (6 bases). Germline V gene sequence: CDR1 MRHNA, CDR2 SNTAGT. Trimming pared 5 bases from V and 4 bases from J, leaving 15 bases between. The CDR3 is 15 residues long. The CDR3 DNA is TGTGCCAGCAGTCTAGAGGGGGGGGGTAATCAGCCCCAGCATTTT. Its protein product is CASSLEGGGNQPQHF.

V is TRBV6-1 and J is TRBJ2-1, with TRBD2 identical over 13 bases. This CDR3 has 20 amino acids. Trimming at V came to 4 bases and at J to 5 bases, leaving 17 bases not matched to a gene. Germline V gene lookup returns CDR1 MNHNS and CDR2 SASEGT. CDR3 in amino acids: CASSGYHFHLLAGGHNEQFF. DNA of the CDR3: TGTGCCAGCAGTGGCTACCATTTTCATTTACTAGCGGGGGGGCACAATGAGCAGTTCTTC.

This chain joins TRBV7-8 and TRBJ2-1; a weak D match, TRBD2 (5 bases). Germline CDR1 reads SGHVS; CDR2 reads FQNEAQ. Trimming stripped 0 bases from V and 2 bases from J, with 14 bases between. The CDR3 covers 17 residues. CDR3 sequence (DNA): TGTGCCAGCAGCTTAGCGCGGGCAGCGGTCCCCTACAATGAGCAGTTCTTC. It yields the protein CASSLARAAVPYNEQFF.

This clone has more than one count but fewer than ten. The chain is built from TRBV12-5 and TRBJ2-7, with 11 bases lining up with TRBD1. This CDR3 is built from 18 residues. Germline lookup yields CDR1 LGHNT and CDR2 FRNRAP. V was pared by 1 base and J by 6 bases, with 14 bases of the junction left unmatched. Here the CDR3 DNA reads TGTGCTAGTGGTTTGGGGACAGGGGGCGCCGCGGGAGCCGGCGAGCAGTACTTC. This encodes CASGLGTGGAAGAGEQYF.

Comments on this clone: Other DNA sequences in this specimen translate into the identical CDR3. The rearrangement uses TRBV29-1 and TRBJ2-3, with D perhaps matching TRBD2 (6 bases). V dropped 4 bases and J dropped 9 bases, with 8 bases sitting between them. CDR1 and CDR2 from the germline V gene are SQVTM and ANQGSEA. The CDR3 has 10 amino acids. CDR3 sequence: CSVGRDTQYF. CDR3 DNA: TGCAGCGTTGGGAGGGACACGCAGTATTTT.

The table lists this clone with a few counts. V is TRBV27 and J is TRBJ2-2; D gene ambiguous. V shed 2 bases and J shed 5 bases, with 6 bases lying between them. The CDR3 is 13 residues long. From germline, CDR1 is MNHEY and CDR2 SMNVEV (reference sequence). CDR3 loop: CASSLEYTGELFF. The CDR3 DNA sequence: TGTGCCAGCAGTTTAGAGTATACCGGGGAGCTGTTTTTT.

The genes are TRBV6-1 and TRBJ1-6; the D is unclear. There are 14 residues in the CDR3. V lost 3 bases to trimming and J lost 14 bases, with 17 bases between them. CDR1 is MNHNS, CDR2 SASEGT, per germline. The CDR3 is CASSDSAGSRSLHF. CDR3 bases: TGTGCCAGCAGTGACTCGGCAGGTTCCCGGTCCCTCCACTTT.

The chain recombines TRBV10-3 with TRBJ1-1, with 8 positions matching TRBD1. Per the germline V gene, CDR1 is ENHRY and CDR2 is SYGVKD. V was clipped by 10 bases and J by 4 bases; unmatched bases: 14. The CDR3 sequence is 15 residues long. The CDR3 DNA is TGTGCCACCTCAACCCGGACAGGGCAGGGCACTGAAGCTTTCTTT. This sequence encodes CATSTRTGQGTEAFF.

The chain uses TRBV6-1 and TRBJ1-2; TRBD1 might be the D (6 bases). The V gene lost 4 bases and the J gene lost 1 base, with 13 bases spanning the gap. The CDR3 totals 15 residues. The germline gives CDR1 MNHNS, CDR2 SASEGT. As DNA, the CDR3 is TGTGCCAGCAGTGCGATGTTGGACAGTAACTATGGCTACACCTTC. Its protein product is CASSAMLDSNYGYTF.

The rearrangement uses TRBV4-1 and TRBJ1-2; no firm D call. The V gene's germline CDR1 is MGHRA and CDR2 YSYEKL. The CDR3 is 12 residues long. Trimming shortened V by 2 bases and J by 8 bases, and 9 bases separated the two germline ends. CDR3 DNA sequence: TGCGCCAGCAGCCAATTCGCTACGGGCTACACCTTC. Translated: CASSQFATGYTF.

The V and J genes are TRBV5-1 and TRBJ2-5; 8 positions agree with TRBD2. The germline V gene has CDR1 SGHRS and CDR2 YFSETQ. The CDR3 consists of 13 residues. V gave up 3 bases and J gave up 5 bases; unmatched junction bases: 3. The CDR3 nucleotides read TGCGCCAGCAGCTCTAGCGGGCCCGAGACCCAGTACTTC. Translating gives CASSSSGPETQYF.

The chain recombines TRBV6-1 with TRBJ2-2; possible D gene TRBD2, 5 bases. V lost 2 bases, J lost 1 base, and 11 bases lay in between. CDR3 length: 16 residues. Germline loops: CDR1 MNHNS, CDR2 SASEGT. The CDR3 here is CASSELFGRNTGELFF. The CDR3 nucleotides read TGTGCCAGCAGTGAACTATTTGGGAGGAACACCGGGGAGCTGTTTTTT.